The clone carrying this TCR beta chain was detected ten times or more. Antigen unknown. The record originates from a study of T-cell reconstitution after alpha-beta-depleted transplantation in children. General study points: There were reportedly several hundred expanded graft clones from which alpha-beta T cells came about two months after transplant. A year had passed since transplant, and T-cell counts and diversity by then came mostly from newly produced T cells.

The junction had 5 bases not matched to a gene; V was cut back by 4 bases and J by 4 bases. This CDR3 region has 15 residues. Germline V lookup: CDR1 KGHDR, CDR2 SFDVKD. Molecular barcoding with unique molecular identifiers was used for the TCRbeta library. TCRdb reprocessed the PCR reads with MiXCR, giving one entry per CDR3 protein. The sample shows fewer than 550,000 distinct CDR3 sequences, roughly 11% of them seen only once. The TCR sequence derives from a female patient aged 2-10 years who had a stem cell transplant for aplastic anemia, so the T cells may come from the graft donor. This rearrangement joins TRBV24-1 to TRBJ1-5; 8 positions agree with TRBD1. The sequenced sample was PBMCs, mostly from graft donor cells, obtained 180 days after TCRalphabeta/CD19-depleted stem cell transplant. Here the CDR3 DNA reads TGTGCCACCAGTGACCCCAGGGGGCCAAATCAGCCCCAGCATTTT. This encodes CATSDPRGPNQPQHF.